The T cell receptor beta chain described here comes from a study of neurological immune-mediated disorders. General study findings and limits: Any association between clinical or MRI features and the multiple sclerosis repertoire cluster was absent.

TCRdb re-called the 5' RACE reads through MiXCR, storing one row per CDR3 protein. Counted here are roughly 70,000 distinct CDR3 sequences, 5.2% occurring once; the ten biggest clones make up 2.8%. Germline lookup yields CDR1 LGHDT and CDR2 YNNKEL (reference sequence). J was trimmed by 3 bases and V by 3 bases; bases with no gene match: 4. This CDR3 contains 14 residues. This clonotype was found a few times. Its antigen is still unknown. The chain combines TRBV3-1 with TRBJ1-1; 7 bases map to TRBD1. The clonotype originates from a woman under 40 with multiple sclerosis. Sequenced material: PBMCs. CDR3 protein: CASSHATGDTEAFF. The CDR3 DNA reads as TGTGCCAGCAGCCATGCTACAGGGGACACTGAAGCTTTCTTT.